This TCR beta chain was obtained from a study of CD8 T cell repertoires and HIV-1 epitope variants. Sequencing used immunoSEQ multiplex PCR; TCRdb keeps in-frame clones, though not all of them. The sample yields about 6,300 clones, over 50% seen once. CDR3 length: 13 amino acids. Germline CDR1 SEHNR, CDR2 FQNEAQ (reference sequence). V was shortened by 3 bases and J by 5 bases, with 7 bases between the two germline ends. Note on this clone: Its antigen is not identified.

The sample was cultured CD8+ T cells derived from PBMCs. The sequence was obtained from a male donor with HIV. The chain recombines TRBV7-9 with TRBJ1-4; D unclear. CDR3 coding DNA: TGTGCCAGCAGCTTGGGCTTAAATGAAAAACTGTTTTTT. Encoded protein: CASSLGLNEKLFF.